This T cell receptor beta chain derives from a study of post-analysis software for immune sequencing data. In regard to this clonotype: The antigen is undetermined.

Study-wide points: Clustering by F measure revealed strong co-clustering among samples prepared together in one batch.

The CDR3 runs 14 residues. After removal of 2 bases from V and 11 bases from J, the junction contained 14 bases not matched to a gene. Germline CDR1 and CDR2: DFQATT and SNEGSKA (reference sequence). Included in the TCR beta cDNA libraries were unique molecular identifiers. TCRdb analysed the PCR reads with MiXCR anew, one entry per CDR3 protein. The sample has roughly 160,000 distinct CDR3 sequences; around 36% are singletons. This sequence joins TRBV20-1 and TRBJ2-5, with 7 bases that match TRBD2. The sequence derives from a girl between 5 and 17 years old with multiple sclerosis. Material: blood, obtained after autologous hematopoietic stem cell transplantation. The CDR3 nucleotides are TGCAGTGCTAGAAGCGGGGATAGGTTGTATGAGCAGTACTTC. Its translation: CSARSGDRLYEQYF.